This T cell receptor (beta chain) appears in the sequencing data of a study of neoadjuvant anti-PD-1 for oral cavity cancer. Time point defined: after neoadjuvant nivolumab, at surgical resection. Method: immunoSEQ multiplex PCR; TCRdb's copy keeps in-frame clones and lacks some. The data hold about 10,000 clones, with around 62% observed a single time. Trimming left V 0 bases short and J 2 bases short, with 8 bases between. There are 14 residues in the CDR3. CDR1 is LNHNV, CDR2 YYDKDF, per germline (reference sequence). Source: tumor tissue, taken after nivolumab (anti-PD-1) treatment. This receptor was identified in a person aged 35 to 85 with oral cavity squamous cell carcinoma. The chain is built from TRBV15 and TRBJ2-7; possible D gene TRBD2, 7 bases. CDR3 coding DNA: TGTGCCACCAGCAGAGAAGGGGGGGCCTACGAGCAGTACTTC. This sequence encodes CATSREGGAYEQYF.